A selection of T cell receptor beta chains follows, all from one sample in a study of shared clonotypes between healthy human individuals. Using immunoSEQ multiplex PCR, the repertoire was profiled, and TCRdb retains in-frame clones only, with some absent. The table has some 350,000 clones, 74% seen once. Sequenced material: memory CD4+ T cells sorted from blood. These receptors originate from a man aged 25 to 40 in good health. The CDR3 runs from the conserved cysteine through the conserved F or W. Fields, in order: CDR3 length, J gene, V gene, D gene, clone size, CDR3 DNA, CDR3 protein. The D gene is left open where the match is weak. Some rows have no size entry. The others give once, few or many, or a class for an expanded clone.

CDR3 length: 15
J gene: TRBJ1-1
V gene: TRBV2
D gene: NA
clone size: NA
CDR3 DNA: TGTGCCAGCAGTGAAGCGTTCGGGACATCCCAAACGGCTTTCTTT
CDR3 protein: CASSEAFGTSQTAFF

CDR3 length: 11
J gene: TRBJ2-5
V gene: TRBV20-1
D gene: NA
clone size: few
CDR3 DNA: TGCAGTGCTGAAGATAAGGAGACCCAGTACTTC
CDR3 protein: CSAEDKETQYF

CDR3 length: 13
J gene: TRBJ1-5
V gene: TRBV7-9
D gene: TRBD1
clone size: once
CDR3 DNA: TGTGCCAGCAGCTCCCAGGGGGAACAGCCCCAGCATTTT
CDR3 protein: CASSSQGEQPQHF

CDR3 length: 14
J gene: TRBJ2-1
V gene: TRBV7-8
D gene: NA
clone size: NA
CDR3 DNA: TGTGCCAGCAGTTCCGGGCCTTCCTACAATGAGCAGTTCTTC
CDR3 protein: CASSSGPSYNEQFF

CDR3 length: 16
J gene: TRBJ2-2
V gene: TRBV13
D gene: TRBD2
clone size: NA
CDR3 DNA: TGTGCCAGCAGCTTTCGGTGGGCGGGAGGAACCGGGGAGCTGTTTTTT
CDR3 protein: CASSFRWAGGTGELFF

CDR3 length: 18
J gene: TRBJ2-1
V gene: TRBV5-1
D gene: NA
clone size: few
CDR3 DNA: TGCGCCAGCAGCTTAGACGGGATTTTGGTCCCGCAAGGTGATGAGCAGTTCTTC
CDR3 protein: CASSLDGILVPQGDEQFF

CDR3 length: 13
J gene: TRBJ1-2
V gene: TRBV6-1
D gene: NA
clone size: once
CDR3 DNA: TGTGCCAGCAGTGACACTTCTAACTATGGCTACACCTTC
CDR3 protein: CASSDTSNYGYTF

CDR3 length: 14
J gene: TRBJ2-7
V gene: TRBV4-3
D gene: NA
clone size: NA
CDR3 DNA: TGCGCCAGCAGCTACCGGGACATGACCTACGAGCAGTACTTC
CDR3 protein: CASSYRDMTYEQYF

CDR3 length: 14
J gene: TRBJ1-2
V gene: TRBV10-2
D gene: NA
clone size: few
CDR3 DNA: TGCGCCAGCAGTGAGGAAGCCGTGAACTATGGCTACACCTTC
CDR3 protein: CASSEEAVNYGYTF

CDR3 length: 15
J gene: TRBJ2-5
V gene: TRBV6-6
D gene: TRBD1
clone size: NA
CDR3 DNA: TGTGCCAGCAGTTACTGGGGACAGGGAAGAGAGACCCAGTACTTC
CDR3 protein: CASSYWGQGRETQYF

CDR3 length: 14
J gene: TRBJ2-7
V gene: TRBV25-1
D gene: NA
clone size: NA
CDR3 DNA: TGTGCCAGCAGTATGCGGGACGCATCCTACGAGCAGTACTTC
CDR3 protein: CASSMRDASYEQYF

CDR3 length: 14
J gene: TRBJ2-2
V gene: TRBV5-1
D gene: TRBD1
clone size: few
CDR3 DNA: TGCGCCAGCAGCATCGGGACAGCCGGCGGGGAGCTGTTTTTT
CDR3 protein: CASSIGTAGGELFF

CDR3 length: 16
J gene: TRBJ1-5
V gene: TRBV7-2
D gene: TRBD1
clone size: NA
CDR3 DNA: TGTGCCAGCAGCCACCGAGGACAGGGTATAAGCCAGCCCCAGCATTTT
CDR3 protein: CASSHRGQGISQPQHF

CDR3 length: 15
J gene: TRBJ2-1
V gene: TRBV6-5
D gene: TRBD2
clone size: NA
CDR3 DNA: TGTGCCAGCAGTTCCGTAGCGGGAAACTACAATGAGCAGTTCTTC
CDR3 protein: CASSSVAGNYNEQFF

CDR3 length: 15
J gene: TRBJ1-2
V gene: TRBV30
D gene: NA
clone size: NA
CDR3 DNA: TGTGCCTGGAGTGTACTCCCCGGTAGTAACTATGGCTACACCTTC
CDR3 protein: CAWSVLPGSNYGYTF

CDR3 length: 15
J gene: TRBJ2-2
V gene: TRBV5-1
D gene: NA
clone size: many
CDR3 DNA: TGCGCCAGCAGCCTGGACAGAACGAACACCGGGGAGCTGTTTTTT
CDR3 protein: CASSLDRTNTGELFF